These T cell receptor beta chains were read from a single sample in a study of blood T cell repertoires in COVID-19. Using immunoSEQ multiplex PCR, the repertoire was profiled, and TCRdb retains in-frame clones only, with some absent. The sample lists 310,000 or so clones, over 75% occurring once. Sequencing was performed on PBMCs or T cells enriched from blood (not recorded which). These receptors were collected from a woman aged 18-35 years who had recovered from COVID-19. The conserved cysteine and the conserved F or W are not part of the CDR3 here. The order of the fields is CDR3 protein, D gene, V gene, J gene. A D gene is named only where the DNA matches it firmly.

CDR3 protein: ASSPTGFRGETQY
D gene: NA
V gene: TRBV3-1/TRBV3-2
J gene: TRBJ2-5

CDR3 protein: ASRTTGGMGKLF
D gene: TRBD1
V gene: TRBV2
J gene: TRBJ1-4

CDR3 protein: AWSVSGGPRNEQF
D gene: TRBD2
V gene: TRBV30
J gene: TRBJ2-1

CDR3 protein: ASSAPGQGSERPQH
D gene: TRBD1
V gene: TRBV6-1
J gene: TRBJ1-5

CDR3 protein: ASSLRDRENTEAF
D gene: TRBD1
V gene: TRBV7-6
J gene: TRBJ1-1

CDR3 protein: ASSQETAQETQY
D gene: NA
V gene: TRBV14
J gene: TRBJ2-5

CDR3 protein: ASTGSSTEAF
D gene: NA
V gene: TRBV27
J gene: TRBJ1-1

CDR3 protein: AGRRLAAYTGELF
D gene: TRBD2
V gene: TRBV7-9
J gene: TRBJ2-2

CDR3 protein: AWSPYRDSPLH
D gene: NA
V gene: TRBV30
J gene: TRBJ1-6

CDR3 protein: ATSDCPDRGFTEAF
D gene: TRBD1
V gene: TRBV24-1
J gene: TRBJ1-1

CDR3 protein: ASSGKGTGVVGNTIY
D gene: TRBD1
V gene: TRBV27
J gene: TRBJ1-3

CDR3 protein: ASSRTSQETQY
D gene: TRBD2
V gene: TRBV7-9
J gene: TRBJ2-5

CDR3 protein: ASSLRTGEEKLF
D gene: TRBD1
V gene: TRBV5-5
J gene: TRBJ1-4

CDR3 protein: ASSSDQGEITDTQY
D gene: TRBD1
V gene: TRBV7-9
J gene: TRBJ2-3

CDR3 protein: ASSFGTGGFAPLH
D gene: TRBD1
V gene: TRBV27
J gene: TRBJ1-6

CDR3 protein: SARRVEAF
D gene: NA
V gene: TRBV20-1
J gene: TRBJ1-1

CDR3 protein: ASSLAGQGNSQH
D gene: TRBD1
V gene: TRBV7-8
J gene: TRBJ1-5

CDR3 protein: ASSSTGGNTGELF
D gene: TRBD1
V gene: TRBV5-1
J gene: TRBJ2-2

CDR3 protein: ASSSSRSTNQETQY
D gene: NA
V gene: TRBV11-2
J gene: TRBJ2-5

CDR3 protein: AAGTGDTEAF
D gene: NA
V gene: TRBV24-1
J gene: TRBJ1-1

CDR3 protein: ASSVGQYNEQF
D gene: NA
V gene: TRBV9
J gene: TRBJ2-1

CDR3 protein: ASSFGTASYNEQF
D gene: TRBD1
V gene: TRBV6-5
J gene: TRBJ2-1

CDR3 protein: ASSRTSRSTDTQY
D gene: TRBD2
V gene: TRBV7-8
J gene: TRBJ2-3

CDR3 protein: ASSIDPTGYNEQF
D gene: NA
V gene: TRBV19
J gene: TRBJ2-1

CDR3 protein: ASDDRGRETQY
D gene: TRBD1
V gene: TRBV3-1/TRBV3-2
J gene: TRBJ2-5

CDR3 protein: ATRPASVHEQY
D gene: NA
V gene: TRBV10-3
J gene: TRBJ2-7

CDR3 protein: ASSLPEGAFYEQY
D gene: NA
V gene: TRBV5-1
J gene: TRBJ2-7

CDR3 protein: ASSQGTGGYGYT
D gene: TRBD1
V gene: TRBV4-1
J gene: TRBJ1-2

CDR3 protein: ASSPGESLGTEAF
D gene: NA
V gene: TRBV18
J gene: TRBJ1-1

CDR3 protein: SASRSAGISSYNSPLH
D gene: NA
V gene: TRBV20-1
J gene: TRBJ1-6

CDR3 protein: ASSLERDLAKNIQY
D gene: TRBD2
V gene: TRBV5-1
J gene: TRBJ2-4

CDR3 protein: ASSSDTYHEQF
D gene: NA
V gene: TRBV5-1
J gene: TRBJ2-1